This is a list of T cell receptor beta chains from one sample in a study of T cell responses to AZD1222 COVID-19 vaccine. Data came from immunoSEQ multiplex PCR; TCRdb stores just in-frame clones and leaves some out. In the table there are about 170,000 clones, 90% of which are singletons. This specimen was peripheral blood, taken on day 0 of AZD1222 vaccination. All receptors derive from an adult in good health. Both conserved end residues are part of each CDR3. The order of the fields is clone size, D gene, J gene, V gene, CDR3 protein, CDR3 DNA. A D gene is named only where the DNA matches it firmly. Size is stated for part of the rows, as once, few or many counts, or as a class when the clone is expanded.

. . TRBJ1-5 TRBV4-1 CASSQGPPNQPQHF TGCGCCAGCAGCCAAGGACCACCCAATCAGCCCCAGCATTTT
. . TRBJ2-2 TRBV7-7 CASSSQPPGGVNTGELFF TGTGCTAGCAGCTCCCAACCACCGGGCGGGGTGAACACCGGGGAGCTGTTTTTT
. . TRBJ1-3 TRBV30 CAWSGVGPRNTIYF TGTGCCTGGAGTGGCGTGGGACCTAGGAACACCATATATTTT
. . TRBJ1-6 TRBV3-1/TRBV3-2 CASSPPGGPGSPLHF TGTGCCAGCAGCCCGCCGGGGGGACCGGGTTCACCCCTCCACTTT
. . TRBJ1-1 TRBV15 CATSRRVVRAEAFF TGTGCCACCAGCAGACGGGTGGTGAGGGCTGAAGCTTTCTTT
few . TRBJ1-4 TRBV4-3 CASSRKNEDEKLFF TGCGCCAGCAGCCGTAAAAATGAGGATGAAAAACTGTTTTTT
once . TRBJ1-5 TRBV30 CAWSGHSRLSQPQHF TGTGCCTGGAGTGGACACAGCCGCTTAAGTCAGCCCCAGCATTTT
. TRBD2 TRBJ2-7 TRBV18 CASSRGGYEQYF TGTGCCAGCTCGCGGGGGGGCTACGAGCAGTACTTC
medium-sized . TRBJ1-2 TRBV4-1 CASSQGQAGYTF TGCGCCAGCAGCCAAGGGCAGGCTGGCTACACCTTC
. TRBD1 TRBJ1-5 TRBV7-9 CASSPPTGEGQPQHF TGTGCCAGCAGCCCCCCGACAGGGGAGGGTCAGCCCCAGCATTTT
. . TRBJ2-1 TRBV28 CASRPPNSYNEQFF TGTGCCAGCAGACCTCCTAACTCCTACAATGAGCAGTTCTTC
. . TRBJ1-1 TRBV5-4 CASSLGGSTEAFF TGTGCCAGCAGCTTAGGGGGAAGTACTGAAGCTTTCTTT
. . TRBJ1-2 TRBV18 CASSPREGHARGYTF TGTGCCAGCTCACCCAGGGAAGGGCACGCGCGTGGCTACACCTTC
. . TRBJ2-4 TRBV18 CASSFDAGGTGGSNIQYF TGTGCCAGCTCTTTTGATGCGGGGGGGACAGGAGGCTCCAACATTCAGTACTTC
. . TRBJ1-6 TRBV5-1 CASSPAGQHNSPLHF TGCGCCAGCAGCCCGGCGGGACAACATAATTCACCCCTCCACTTT
. TRBD1 TRBJ1-6 TRBV6-5 CASSAGTGLDSPLHF TGTGCCAGCAGCGCCGGGACAGGGCTCGATTCACCCCTCCACTTT
. TRBD1 TRBJ1-5 TRBV19 CASKPTGEWAQHF TGTGCCAGTAAGCCCACAGGGGAATGGGCCCAGCATTTT
once . TRBJ1-2 TRBV28 CASSPPTRGGTNGYTF TGTGCCAGCAGTCCGCCAACCAGGGGAGGGACCAATGGCTACACCTTC
. . TRBJ2-6 TRBV3-1/TRBV3-2 CASKSSGANVLTF TGTGCCAGCAAGTCTTCTGGGGCCAACGTCCTGACTTTC
. . TRBJ2-6 TRBV7-2 CASSLEGRVGANVLTF TGTGCCAGCAGCTTAGAAGGCCGGGTCGGGGCCAACGTCCTGACTTTC
. . TRBJ1-1 TRBV6-1 CASSEAGNYMNTEAFF TGTGCCAGCAGTGAAGCAGGGAACTATATGAACACTGAAGCTTTCTTT
. . TRBJ2-1 TRBV29-1 CSVWTYNEQFF TGCAGCGTCTGGACCTACAATGAGCAGTTCTTC